This record concerns one TCR beta chain sequence. Antigen unknown. Every bit of the isolated RNA underwent reverse transcription, so sequencing read expressed TCRB transcripts. The data were produced by immunoSEQ multiplex PCR, yet TCRdb's version contains in-frame clones alone and is incomplete. The sample yields 310,000 or so clones, 7.5% to 9% seen once. The data derive from a study of beta chain features in type 1 diabetes. General observations from the study: The naive, central memory and Treg TCRB repertoires looked more alike in patients than they did in healthy donors. HLA effects on TCRB rearrangement stayed unresolved here. When Type 1 diabetes patients were examined, their TCRB CDR3s proved moderately but significantly shorter in all four CD4+ subsets.

The V and J ends lost 6 bases and 7 bases, in that order; junction bases with no gene match: 4. The germline gives CDR1 LNHDA, CDR2 SQIVND (reference sequence). This CDR3 region has 14 residues. The single heparinised draw taken from each donor contained roughly 100 mL of blood on average. The specimen sequenced was central memory CD4+ T cells from blood. The rearrangement links TRBV19 to TRBJ2-1; TRBD2 agrees at 12 bases. The receptor comes from a woman aged 18-30 years in good health. CDR3 protein: CASRPGTSGNEQFF. The CDR3 nucleotides read TGTGCCAGTAGGCCCGGGACTAGCGGGAATGAGCAGTTCTTC.